The next 23 T cell receptor beta chains were all read from a single sample in a study of response to subunit inactivated influenza vaccine. TCRdb redid the calling of the RT-PCR reads with MiXCR, one entry per CDR3 protein. The sample has around 490,000 distinct CDR3 sequences; approximately 7.6% are singletons. Here the sequenced sample was PBMCs from blood, taken 23 to 25 months after vaccination. The receptors were sampled from a man between 45 and 75 years old who received an inactivated influenza vaccine.

This clonotype was seen a few times. This chain uses TRBV20-1 with TRBJ1-6; TRBD1 matches 10 bases. CDR3 length: 13 residues. Germline-derived CDR1 and CDR2 are DFQATT and SNEGSKA (reference sequence). J was trimmed by 7 bases and V by 6 bases; bases with no gene match: 3. The CDR3 sequence: CSAWDRGNSPLHF. The CDR3 nucleotides are TGCAGTGCGTGGGACAGGGGAAATTCACCCCTCCACTTT.

This clonotype showed up many times. This chain links TRBV20-1 with TRBJ2-3; D is perhaps TRBD2 (6 bases). The CDR3 extends over 15 amino acids. Germline CDR1 and CDR2: DFQATT and SNEGSKA (reference sequence). V was shortened by 3 bases and J by 1 base, with 14 bases between the two germline ends. This CDR3 is CSASEGGAGTDTQYF. CDR3 DNA: TGCAGTGCTAGTGAGGGCGGGGCCGGCACAGATACGCAGTATTTT.

The chain carries TRBV2 and TRBJ2-5; D remains ambiguous. Germline CDR1 and CDR2: SNHLY and FYNNEI. The CDR3 has 16 amino acids. Trimming shortened V by 2 bases and J by 4 bases, and 17 bases separated the two germline ends. Here the CDR3 DNA reads TGTGCCAGCAGTGAAAGTAGTTTGGCAGTCGGAGAGACCCAGTACTTC. Residues: CASSESSLAVGETQYF.

The chain joins TRBV6-5 to TRBJ1-1, with 8 positions matching TRBD1. The CDR3 covers 15 residues. Germline CDR1 reads MNHEY; CDR2 reads SVGAGI. The J segment lost 0 bases and the V segment lost 2 bases, leaving 2 bases of the junction unmatched. The CDR3 nucleotides read TGTGCCAGCAGTTACCTGACAGGGGTGAACACTGAAGCTTTCTTT. This codes for CASSYLTGVNTEAFF.

This clonotype was found a few times. The gene calls are TRBV11-2 and TRBJ2-7; D may be TRBD2 (5 bases). Per germline, CDR1 SGHAT and CDR2 FQNNGV. The CDR3 length is 14 residues. Trimming removed 3 bases at V and 2 bases at J, with 11 bases between. The CDR3 DNA sequence: TGTGCCAGCAGCTTCCAGCGGTCCGCCTACGAGCAGTACTTC. Translation: CASSFQRSAYEQYF.

CDR3 DNA: TGTGCCAGCAGCTTGGGAGGGACACCTAATCAGCCCCAGCATTTT. Translated, it gives CASSLGGTPNQPQHF. The rearrangement uses TRBV5-6 and TRBJ1-5; TRBD1 might be the D (6 bases). CDR1 SGHDT and CDR2 YYEEEE come from the germline V gene. The CDR3 covers 15 residues. Trimming left V 0 bases short and J 4 bases short, with 11 bases between.

The chain employs TRBV6-6 and TRBJ1-1; TRBD1 is a possible D gene (5 bases). Germline-derived CDR1 and CDR2 are MNHNY and SVGAGI (reference sequence). The CDR3 runs to 13 residues. V dropped 7 bases and J dropped 1 base, with 10 bases sitting between them. As DNA, the CDR3 is TGTGCCAGCACGAACAGGCCGAACACTGAAGCTTTCTTT. It is translated as CASTNRPNTEAFF.

This clonotype was detected only a few times. The genes are TRBV19 and TRBJ1-1, with D tentatively TRBD1 (5 bases). The ends were cut back, 8 bases at V and 3 bases at J, with 13 bases in the middle. The CDR3 has 13 residues. Germline assignment: CDR1 LNHDA and CDR2 SQIVND (reference sequence). The CDR3 loop is CASQTSGDTEAFF. Here the CDR3 DNA reads TGTGCCAGTCAAACATCGGGGGACACTGAAGCTTTCTTT. The full variable domain, with the rest looked up from reference TRBV19 and TRBJ1-1, is DGGITQSPKYLFRKEGQNVTLSCEQNLNHDAMYWYRQDPGQGLRLIYYSQIVNDFQKGDIAEGYSVSREKKESFPLTVTSAQKNPTAFYLCASQTSGDTEAFFGQGTRLTVV.

This clonotype showed up just a few times. V is TRBV29-1 and J is TRBJ2-5; perhaps TRBD1 as D (6 bases). V shed 4 bases and J shed 7 bases, with 13 bases lying between them. The CDR3 contains 12 residues. Germline assignment: CDR1 SQVTM and CDR2 ANQGSEA. CDR3 in amino acids: CSVGGQRGTQYF. CDR3 in DNA: TGCAGCGTTGGGGGGCAGAGGGGGACCCAGTACTTC.

This clonotype was recorded at least ten times. The chain is built from TRBV6-1 and TRBJ2-1; 10 bases agree with TRBD2. This CDR3 contains 14 residues. V gave up 7 bases and J gave up 7 bases; unmatched junction bases: 7. CDR1 MNHNS and CDR2 SASEGT come from the germline V gene. The CDR3 region is CASKQRGGVNEQFF. In DNA, the CDR3 is TGTGCCAGCAAACAGCGGGGGGGCGTGAATGAGCAGTTCTTC.

This clonotype has a count of ten or more. This chain links TRBV29-1 with TRBJ2-3; 10 bases map to TRBD2. V shed 1 base, J shed 10 bases, and the junction held 17 bases outside the gene matches. This CDR3 is 17 amino acids long. Per the germline V gene, CDR1 is SQVTM and CDR2 is ANQGSEA. CDR3 nucleotides: TGCAGCGTTGAAGGGAGCGGGGGGGCTCAGGACCCCTTTGCGCAGTATTTT. The encoded protein is CSVEGSGGAQDPFAQYF.

This sequence joins TRBV3-1 and TRBJ1-1; D ambiguous. The CDR3 consists of 14 residues. From germline, CDR1 is LGHDT and CDR2 YNNKEL (reference sequence). The ends were cut back, 4 bases at V and 1 base at J, with 10 bases in the middle. The CDR3 protein is CASSPTQRNTEAFF. CDR3 bases: TGTGCCAGCAGCCCCACGCAGAGGAACACTGAAGCTTTCTTT.

In its sample, this clonotype was seen many times. The J gene is TRBJ1-1, the V gene TRBV12-3 or TRBV12-4; D call uncertain. There are 14 residues in the CDR3. Deletions cut 0 bases from V and 1 base from J, with 6 bases between. This CDR3 is CASSLAGWNTEAFF. DNA for the CDR3: TGTGCCAGCAGTTTAGCTGGTTGGAACACTGAAGCTTTCTTT.

This clonotype showed up just a few times. This sequence joins TRBV5-1 and TRBJ1-6, with TRBD1 matching 7 bases. Germline CDR1 and CDR2: SGHRS and YFSETQ. Unmatched junction bases numbered 5, after V lost 0 bases and J lost 8 bases. The CDR3 is made up of 15 amino acids. The CDR3 DNA sequence: TGCGCCAGCAGCTTGGCGGGACAGTTGTATTCACCCCTCCACTTT. Translating it yields CASSLAGQLYSPLHF.

This clonotype was seen a few times. The chain recombines TRBV4-2 with TRBJ2-1, with 10 positions matching TRBD2. Germline CDR1 is LGHNA and CDR2 is YNFKEQ. This CDR3 comprises 17 residues. Trimming took 5 bases from V and 6 from J; bases not matched to a gene: 13. As DNA, the CDR3 is TGTGCCAGCAGCGATTACGCAAGCGGGAGGGCCATCAATGAGCAGTTCTTC. Protein sequence: CASSDYASGRAINEQFF.

This clonotype was counted a few times. The rearrangement joins TRBV6-5 to TRBJ2-1, with D perhaps matching TRBD1 (5 bases). Trimming removed 5 bases at V and 9 bases at J, with 11 bases between. The CDR3 length is 12 residues. Germline CDR1 and CDR2: MNHEY and SVGAGI. CDR3 in amino acids: CASSTRDFEQFF. CDR3 coding DNA: TGTGCCAGCAGTACCAGGGATTTTGAGCAGTTCTTC.

The chain uses TRBV29-1 and TRBJ2-1; TRBD2 matches at 9 bases. V dropped 1 base and J dropped 0; count of bases not matched to a gene: 4. Germline assignment: CDR1 SQVTM and CDR2 ANQGSEA. This CDR3 is built from 16 residues. The CDR3 is CSVEGLAGSSYNEQFF. The CDR3 DNA follows: TGCAGCGTTGAAGGGCTAGCGGGGAGCTCCTACAATGAGCAGTTCTTC.

To note about this clonotype: One end of the junction fails to match germline, which may point to a read error. The genes are TRBV5-1 and TRBJ2-3, with D perhaps matching TRBD2 (6 bases). Germline loops: CDR1 SGHRS, CDR2 YFSETQ. The CDR3 is 15 residues long. Here the CDR3 reads CACSLGTLVGDTQYF. CDR3 in DNA: TGCGCCTGCAGCTTAGGGACTCTCGTCGGGGATACGCAGTATTTT. Combining the CDR3 with reference TRBV5-1 and TRBJ2-3 gives the whole variable domain KAGVTQTPRYLIKTRGQQVTLSCSPISGHRSVSWYQQTPGQGLQFLFEYFSETQRNKGNFPGRFSGRQFSNSRSEMNVSTLELGDSALYLCACSLGTLVGDTQYFGPGTRLTVL.

There are a few counts of this clonotype. This sequence joins TRBV12-3 or TRBV12-4 and TRBJ2-3, with D possibly called TRBD1 or TRBD2 (6 bases each). Between the trimmed V and J ends, which lost 1 base and 2 bases, there was a span of 13 bases. The CDR3 runs to 16 residues. In DNA, the CDR3 is TGTGCCAGCAGTTTAGGAGGGGGGAAATCCACAGATACGCAGTATTTT. Its translation is CASSLGGGKSTDTQYF.

The chain joins TRBV6-2 or TRBV6-3 to TRBJ2-7; D remains ambiguous. The CDR3 consists of 12 residues. Germline CDR1 reads MNHEY; CDR2 reads SVGEGT. V lost 10 bases and J lost 2, with 12 bases in between. DNA for the CDR3: TGTGCCATCCGTGACGGGCCCTACGAGCAGTACTTC. It is translated as CAIRDGPYEQYF.

This clonotype was observed a few times. J is TRBJ1-1 and V is TRBV7-6; a possible D gene is TRBD1 (5 bases). Between the trimmed V and J ends, which lost 1 base and 11 bases, there was a span of 14 bases. The CDR3 is 13 amino acids. CDR1 is SGHVS and CDR2 is FNYEAQ in the germline V gene. CDR3: CASSLGGARGAFF. The CDR3 region has the DNA TGTGCCAGCAGCTTAGGAGGGGCCCGGGGCGCTTTCTTT.

This clonotype showed up just a few times. The rearrangement uses TRBV28 and TRBJ1-6; the match to TRBD1 covers 10 bases. CDR3 length: 15 residues. Germline CDR1 and CDR2: MDHEN and SYDVKM. V shed 5 bases and J 9 bases; nucleotides not matched to a gene: 7. Written as DNA, the CDR3 is TGTGCCAGCAGTAGACCGGGACAGGGGTCTTCACCCCTCCACTTT. Translating it yields CASSRPGQGSSPLHF.

This clonotype came up a few times. The rearrangement joins TRBV20-1 to TRBJ2-7; possibly TRBD1 for D (5 bases). V was cut by 3 bases and J by 6 bases, with 15 bases left in between. Germline V gives CDR1 DFQATT, CDR2 SNEGSKA (reference sequence). The CDR3 is 13 residues long. The CDR3 is CSASRQRAGEQYF. CDR3 nucleotides: TGCAGTGCTAGTCGACAGAGAGCTGGCGAGCAGTACTTC.